This TCR beta chain was found in a study of spatial heterogeneity in lung cancer. On the study more broadly: In raw reads, more than 8.5 appearances on average were recorded for each unique TCR and UMI combination.

Single TCR cDNA molecules each had their own unique molecular identifier. TCRdb recomputed calls from the 5' RACE reads with MiXCR, one row per CDR3 protein. Seen here are some 20,000 distinct CDR3 sequences, over 3% observed once, and the top ten hold around 26%. Germline V CDR1 and CDR2: SQVTM, ANQGSEA. This CDR3 is built from 13 residues. Trimming took 7 bases from V and 3 from J; bases not matched to a gene: 7. Sample share makes this clonotype medium-sized. The antigen is unknown. The time point: sample taken at primary tumor resection. The authors sequenced whole RNA from tumor, nontumor lung or frozen PBMC without sorting. Study-wide results and limits: More often at tumor resection than at routine follow-up, ubiquitous expanded tumor TCRs were detected in the blood.

This chain joins TRBV29-1 and TRBJ2-7, with 9 bases aligning to TRBD1. This TCR was recovered from a female donor with early-stage non-small cell lung cancer. The sample here was PBMCs, taken at surgery. CDR3 residues: CSANPGQGYEQYF. In DNA, the CDR3 is TGCAGCGCAAACCCGGGACAGGGCTACGAGCAGTACTTC.